Included here is one T cell receptor beta chain sequence, with context. Germline V gene data show CDR1 as LNHDA and CDR2 as SQIVND (reference sequence). The CDR3 is made up of 14 amino acids. V gave up 5 bases and J gave up 1 base; unmatched junction bases: 2. Some clones are missing from TCRdb's copy, which holds only in-frame ones; the method was immunoSEQ multiplex PCR. The sample records 200,000 or so clones, 82% being singletons. This entry is derived from a study of blood T cell repertoires in COVID-19. Study information: From T cells, B-cell-depleted T cells, or PBMCs came the material, which was cDNA or gDNA.

Sequencing input: peripheral blood. The origin of this receptor is a woman aged 25 to 39 with acute or convalescent COVID-19. The genes are TRBV19 and TRBJ1-1, with TRBD1 identical over 9 bases. The CDR3 region is CASSEQGANTEAFF. In nucleotides, the CDR3 is TGTGCCAGTAGTGAACAGGGGGCGAACACTGAAGCTTTCTTT. The whole variable domain, filled in from reference TRBV19 and TRBJ1-1, reads DGGITQSPKYLFRKEGQNVTLSCEQNLNHDAMYWYRQDPGQGLRLIYYSQIVNDFQKGDIAEGYSVSREKKESFPLTVTSAQKNPTAFYLCASSEQGANTEAFFGQGTRLTVV.